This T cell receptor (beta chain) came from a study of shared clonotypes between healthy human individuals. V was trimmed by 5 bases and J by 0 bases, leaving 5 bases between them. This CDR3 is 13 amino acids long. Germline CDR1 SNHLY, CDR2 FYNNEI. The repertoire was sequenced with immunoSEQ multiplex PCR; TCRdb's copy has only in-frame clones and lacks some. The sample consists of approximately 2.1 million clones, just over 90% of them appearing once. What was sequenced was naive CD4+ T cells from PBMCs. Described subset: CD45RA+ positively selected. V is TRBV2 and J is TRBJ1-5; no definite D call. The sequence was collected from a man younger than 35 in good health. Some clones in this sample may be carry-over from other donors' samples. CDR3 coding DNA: TGTGCCAGCAGTTACGATAGCAATCAGCCCCAGCATTTT. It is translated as CASSYDSNQPQHF.